Shown below are 3 T cell receptor beta chains from a single sample sequenced in a study of control samples from healthy donors and cancer patients. Profiled with immunoSEQ multiplex PCR; TCRdb holds only in-frame clones, not every one. Here the sample spans roughly 120,000 clones, approximately 87% being singletons. Sample: blood. The receptors derive from a man aged 25-45 years in good health.

The rearrangement joins TRBV15 to TRBJ2-7, with 8 bases matching TRBD2. Germline CDR1 LNHNV, CDR2 YYDKDF (reference sequence). The CDR3 sequence is 15 residues long. The V and J ends lost 0 bases and 1 base, in that order; junction bases with no gene match: 2. CDR3 bases: TGTGCCACCAGCAGAGAACTAGCGGCTTCCTACGAGCAGTACTTC. This codes for CATSRELAASYEQYF.

V gene TRBV10-3 combines with J gene TRBJ1-5; TRBD1 is a possible D gene (6 bases). V dropped 4 bases and J dropped 7 bases, with 14 bases sitting between them. The CDR3 covers 14 residues. CDR1 ENHRY and CDR2 SYGVKD come from the germline V gene. CDR3 in DNA: TGTGCCATCAGTGGGTACAGGGACGGGCAGCCCCAGCATTTT. This codes for CAISGYRDGQPQHF.

The rearrangement joins TRBV24-1 to TRBJ1-2, with D unresolved. Per germline, CDR1 KGHDR and CDR2 SFDVKD. There are 12 residues in the CDR3. Trimming left V 0 bases short and J 6 bases short, with 4 bases between. The CDR3 sequence is CATSDLGDGYTF. CDR3 coding DNA: TGTGCCACCAGTGATTTGGGGGATGGCTACACCTTC.